This T cell receptor (beta chain) was found in a study of OX40 agonist ivuxolimab in advanced cancers. At the level of the study: Dose-escalation subjects each had hepatocellular carcinoma, melanoma, renal cell or head and neck cancer. Allowance was made for prior anti-PD-1, anti-PD-L1 or anti-CTLA-4 therapy, and roughly 39% had some.

This clone was seen a few times. Its antigen is unidentified. Germline assignment: CDR1 SGHRS and CDR2 YFSETQ. This CDR3 is 14 amino acids long. V was shortened by 1 base and J by 5 bases, with 10 bases between the two germline ends. Produced via immunoSEQ multiplex PCR; TCRdb's table is partial and in-frame only. The sample has under 85,000 clones, about 86% seen once. Study-wide points: Clonal expansion by week 6 occurred in CD4+ and CD8+ blood T cells (at 0.1 to 3.0 mg/kg). Low normalized T-cell clonal expansion was also seen in some nonresponders.

Sequencing was performed on CD4+ or CD8+ T cells sorted from blood, taken in a trial of the OX40 agonist ivuxolimab. The rearrangement joins TRBV5-1 to TRBJ2-1; D is uncertain. The clonotype comes from an adult with an advanced solid tumor such as melanoma, head and neck, liver or kidney cancer. CDR3 protein: CASSLSRVNNEQFF. The CDR3 DNA follows: TGCGCCAGCAGCTTGTCCCGGGTTAACAATGAGCAGTTCTTC.